This T cell receptor beta chain stems from a study of blood T cell repertoires in COVID-19. The CDR3 has 13 amino acids. Germline CDR1 and CDR2: WNHNN and SYGVQD (reference sequence). Trimming removed 7 bases from V and 6 bases from J; junction bases left unmatched: 3. Sequenced by immunoSEQ multiplex PCR; TCRdb stores in-frame clones only, minus some. The table has fewer than 350,000 clones, 80% to 85% seen once. The chain joins TRBV10-1 to TRBJ1-4; TRBD1 aligns across 9 bases. The clonotype comes from a woman in her sixties or seventies with active or convalescent COVID-19. The sequenced sample consisted of peripheral blood. The CDR3 sequence is CASNRDRDEKLFF. The CDR3 DNA reads as TGCGCCAGCAACCGGGACAGGGATGAAAAACTGTTTTTT.